This T cell receptor beta chain was profiled in a study of vaccination and CD4 T cells after COVID-19. Background on the study: Overlapping peptides of the spike proteins of SARS-CoV-2, HCoV-NL63, HCoV-OC43 and HCoV-229E were used for cell stimulation.

Germline values: CDR1 MGHDK, CDR2 SYGVNS. V lost 8 bases and J lost 5; bases outside the gene matches: 8. The CDR3 runs to 14 residues. Study-level points and caveats: Looking at convalescent patients, a median approximately 88% of reactive clones were present only post-vaccination.

The Oncomine TCR Beta short-read assay was applied to DNA of cultured CD4+ T cells. Genomic DNA was isolated from CD4+ T cells that had been cultured. MiXCR, applied by TCRdb to the PCR reads, yields one record per CDR3 protein. Of approximately 20,000 distinct CDR3 sequences listed, around 70% were seen once; the top ten hold 5.5%. In the case of this clonotype: Its antigen is as yet unknown.

Regarding treatment: roughly 10-day PBMC culture with coronavirus spike peptide pools or control peptides (ViraFEST assay). All positive PCR tests were dated between March and December 2020, predating US Alpha, Beta and Delta variants. The sample taken for sequencing was CD4+ T cells from blood, cultured in vitro. The chain couples TRBV25-1 to TRBJ2-1; TRBD1 aligns across 8 bases. This TCR came from a human donor who had recovered from COVID-19. The CDR3 loop reads CASGTGGWDNEQFF. CDR3 coding DNA: TGTGCCAGCGGCACAGGGGGTTGGGACAATGAGCAGTTCTTC.